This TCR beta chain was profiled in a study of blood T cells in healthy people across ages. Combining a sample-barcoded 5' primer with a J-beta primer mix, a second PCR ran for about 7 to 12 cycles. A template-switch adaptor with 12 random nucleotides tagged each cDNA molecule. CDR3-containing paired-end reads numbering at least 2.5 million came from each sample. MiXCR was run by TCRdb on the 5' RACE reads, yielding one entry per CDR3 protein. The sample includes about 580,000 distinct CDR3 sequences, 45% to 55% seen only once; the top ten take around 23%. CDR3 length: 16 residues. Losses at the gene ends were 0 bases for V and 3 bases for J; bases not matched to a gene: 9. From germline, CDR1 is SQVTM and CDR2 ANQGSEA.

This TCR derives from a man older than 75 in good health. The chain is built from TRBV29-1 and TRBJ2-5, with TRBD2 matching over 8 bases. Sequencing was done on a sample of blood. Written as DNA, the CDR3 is TGCAGCGTTGAAGATCATCCTACTAGCGGAGAAGAGACCCAGTACTTC. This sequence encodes CSVEDHPTSGEETQYF.